A selection of T cell receptor beta chains follows, all from one sample in a study of T-cell reconstitution after alpha-beta-depleted transplantation in children. TCRdb reprocessed the PCR reads via MiXCR and lists one record per CDR3 protein. The sample consists of some 200,000 distinct CDR3 sequences, approximately 15% of them appearing once. Sequenced material: PBMCs from the stem cell graft donor, taken from the stem cell graft. Receptors originate from a human donor who donated a stem cell graft to a child with acute lymphoblastic leukemia. CDR3s include the opening cysteine and the closing phenylalanine or tryptophan. A D gene is named only where the DNA matches it firmly. Only part of the rows carry a size: once, few, many, or a class if the clone is expanded.

NA	TRBJ2-7	TRBD2	TRBV20-1	CSARGVSRGRADEQYF
few	TRBJ2-6	NA	TRBV20-1	CSATSGANVLTF
few	TRBJ1-1	TRBD1	TRBV12-3/TRBV12-4	CASSGQGAVMNTEAFF
NA	TRBJ1-2	TRBD1	TRBV19	CASSSGTGENYGYTF
many	TRBJ2-3	TRBD2	TRBV20-1	CSAQRGTSGFSTDTQYF
many	TRBJ2-7	TRBD1	TRBV20-1	CSVLGTGGYEQYF
many	TRBJ1-1	TRBD1	TRBV7-9	CASSFRTGGTEAFF
many	TRBJ2-4	NA	TRBV28	CASSFAQIAKNIQYF
many	TRBJ2-7	TRBD2	TRBV4-1	CASSRIPGLASEQYF
many	TRBJ2-3	TRBD2	TRBV5-1	CASSLATSGGPDTQYF
few	TRBJ2-4	TRBD2	TRBV12-3/TRBV12-4	CASSFGGKNSQYF
few	TRBJ1-3	NA	TRBV19	CASSRKGHSGNTIYF
few	TRBJ2-2	NA	TRBV18	CASSLWTGELFF
few	TRBJ2-1	TRBD2	TRBV10-3	CAISDGAGGRREQFF
many	TRBJ2-7	NA	TRBV5-5	CASRMTGGSEQYF
many	TRBJ2-5	NA	TRBV6-2/TRBV6-3	CASSYSGHQETQYF
few	TRBJ2-3	NA	TRBV12-3/TRBV12-4	CASSLGAGMGLGRYF
many	TRBJ2-2	NA	TRBV30	CAWSTGAGELFF
many	TRBJ2-7	TRBD2	TRBV20-1	CSARWASGRAEYEQYF
many	TRBJ1-2	NA	TRBV5-4	CASSLEGLSGYTF
many	TRBJ1-1	NA	TRBV20-1	CSAVAFRGTEAFF
many	TRBJ2-2	TRBD2	TRBV7-6	CASSLGLAANTGELFF
many	TRBJ2-1	NA	TRBV5-6	CASSLGSGGNEQFF
many	TRBJ1-2	NA	TRBV7-2	CASSYPMSRPYGYTF
NA	TRBJ2-7	TRBD1	TRBV5-1	CASSLGTIRDRGYEQYF
many	TRBJ2-5	TRBD1	TRBV29-1	CSAQGAGETQYF
few	TRBJ2-1	NA	TRBV5-1	CASSHERANEQFF
many	TRBJ2-1	NA	TRBV5-5	CASSLRGHGNEQFF
many	TRBJ1-2	TRBD1	TRBV12-3/TRBV12-4	CASTITGGDYGYTF
many	TRBJ2-6	NA	TRBV19	CASSLISGANVLTF
many	TRBJ2-7	NA	TRBV20-1	CSAIETQDEQYF
many	TRBJ1-4	NA	TRBV5-1	CASSLGASLWLFF
many	TRBJ1-4	NA	TRBV5-5	CASSPPFMATNEKLFF
many	TRBJ2-7	TRBD1	TRBV6-5	CASSYRDRGIEQYF
many	TRBJ1-2	NA	TRBV29-1	CSVGGATDYGYTF
many	TRBJ1-5	NA	TRBV20-1	CSARDWSGQNWAQHF
NA	TRBJ1-5	NA	TRBV5-5	CASRKNVGGYQPQHF
many	TRBJ1-6	TRBD1	TRBV20-1	CSARGDRGANSPLHF
many	TRBJ2-7	NA	TRBV3-1	CASSQLGPYEQYF
many	TRBJ1-6	NA	TRBV12-3/TRBV12-4	CASSSLGGFNYSPLHF
many	TRBJ2-1	TRBD2	TRBV27	CASSPRTSGYPYNEQFF
many	TRBJ2-6	NA	TRBV6-2/TRBV6-3	CASSQSTTFSGANVLTF
many	TRBJ2-1	TRBD2	TRBV20-1	CSAIAGGSYNEQFF
NA	TRBJ2-6	TRBD1	TRBV19	CASSATYSGTGTGANVLTF
many	TRBJ1-5	TRBD1	TRBV7-8	CASSTGTAYSNQPQHF
many	TRBJ2-7	NA	TRBV5-1	CASSLEGRGVDEQYF
NA	TRBJ2-7	NA	TRBV7-3	CAFCPVGGPSEQYF
many	TRBJ2-7	TRBD1	TRBV4-1	CASSGQGTYEQYF
few	TRBJ1-2	TRBD1	TRBV12-3/TRBV12-4	CASSFGQGDGYTF
few	TRBJ2-3	NA	TRBV20-1	CSYPNTPDTQYF
NA	TRBJ2-1	NA	TRBV12-3/TRBV12-4	CASKGVPGQGGDNEQFF